The 8 T cell receptor beta chains in this list originate from one sample, sequenced in a study of Graves' ophthalmopathy and Graves' hyperthyroidism. RNA transcripts were the source from which TCR beta CDR3 regions were amplified. RT-PCR in the first round used HTBI primers; a second-round multiplex PCR followed. TCRdb redid the calling of the multiplex PCR reads with MiXCR, one entry per CDR3 protein. The sample contains 350,000 to 450,000 distinct CDR3 sequences, 20% to 25% of which appear only once. Material for sequencing was peripheral blood. Receptors were obtained from a woman between 18 and 30 years old with stable Graves' hyperthyroidism.

With respect to this clonotype: The junction does not match germline at one end; this may be a read error. This chain links TRBV19 with TRBJ2-4; TRBD1 might be the D (5 bases). This CDR3 contains 15 residues. Germline values: CDR1 LNHDA, CDR2 SQIVND (reference sequence). The CDR3 bases are TGTGCCAGTAGTATTGGGGCCAACCCGGCGGACATTAAGTACTTC. Amino acids: CASSIGANPADIKYF.

This chain uses TRBV11-2 with TRBJ2-4; a possible D gene is TRBD1 (6 bases). The V end was cut by 6 bases, the J end by 3 bases, with 12 bases between. Germline CDR1 is SGHAT and CDR2 is FQNNGV. This CDR3 has 14 amino acids. CDR3 region: CASRTSRGKNIQYF. CDR3 nucleotides: TGTGCCAGCAGGACTTCCAGGGGCAAAAACATTCAGTACTTC.

In its sample, this clonotype was seen many times. V is TRBV6-1 and J is TRBJ2-7, with 9 bases that match TRBD2. Trimming at V came to 7 bases and at J to 5 bases, leaving 9 bases not matched to a gene. Germline V CDR1 and CDR2: MNHNS, SASEGT. The CDR3 is made up of 14 amino acids. The CDR3 DNA is TGTGCCAGCACCTCTGGGACTAGCAAAAACGAGCAGTACTTC. Translating it yields CASTSGTSKNEQYF.

Ten or more counts support this clonotype. The rearrangement joins TRBV6-2 or TRBV6-3 to TRBJ2-2; D is ambiguous. CDR3 length: 15 residues. V lost 2 bases and J lost 1, with 8 bases in between. From germline, CDR1 is MNHEY and CDR2 SVGEGT. CDR3 sequence reads: CASSYVSVNTGELFF. The CDR3 coding sequence is TGTGCCAGCAGTTACGTCAGCGTGAACACCGGGGAGCTGTTTTTT.

This clonotype appeared many times. V and J are TRBV28 and TRBJ2-7, with TRBD1 as a possible D gene (6 bases). The CDR3 has 14 amino acids. V was shortened by 5 bases and J by 3 bases, with 14 bases between the two germline ends. In germline, CDR1 is MDHEN, CDR2 SYDVKM. CDR3 DNA sequence: TGTGCCAGCAGTAGAGCCGGGACACTCTACGAGCAGTACTTC. Translated, it gives CASSRAGTLYEQYF.

As regards this clonotype: This may be a read error, as it is one base from a much larger clone. The chain links TRBV12-3 or TRBV12-4 to TRBJ2-2; 12 bases are a match to TRBD1. This CDR3 region has 15 residues. CDR3 in DNA: TGTGCCAGCGCGAAGGGGGACAGGGGGCCGGGGGAGCTGTGTTTT. This gives the protein CASAKGDRGPGELCF.

The table lists this clonotype with many counts. This rearrangement joins TRBV9 to TRBJ2-2; perhaps TRBD2 as D (6 bases). V shed 4 bases and J shed 7 bases, with 23 bases lying between them. The CDR3 totals 17 residues. Germline CDR1 and CDR2: SGDLS and YYNGEE. In nucleotides, the CDR3 is TGTGCCAGCAGCATCAAATCCGGGACTCTTTCGAGCGGGGAGCTGTTTTTT. Encoded protein: CASSIKSGTLSSGELFF. The full variable domain, with the rest looked up from reference TRBV9 and TRBJ2-2, is DSGVTQTPKHLITATGQRVTLRCSPRSGDLSVYWYQQSLDQGLQFLIQYYNGEERAKGNILERFSAQQFPDLHSELNLSSLELGDSALYFCASSIKSGTLSSGELFFGEGSRLTVL.

This chain uses TRBV2 with TRBJ1-5; 8 nucleotides match TRBD1. There are 13 residues in the CDR3. Germline V lookup: CDR1 SNHLY, CDR2 FYNNEI. The V gene end was trimmed by 5 bases and the J gene end by 5 bases; junction bases not matched to a gene: 2. This CDR3 reads CASSTTGDQPQHF. The CDR3 DNA reads TGTGCCAGCAGTACGACAGGGGATCAGCCCCAGCATTTT.